These 9 T cell receptor beta chains share one sample of origin, sequenced in a study of blood T cell repertoires in COVID-19 (dated by TCRdb to 2019 to 2021). The library came from the immunoSEQ multiplex PCR assay. In TCRdb, the immuneACCESS table is reduced to in-frame sequences with V and J assigned. These tables do not hold every clone; where another copy was compared, an unresolved V gene accounts for under half, and the others remain unexplained. The sample table lists about 200,000 clones, roughly nine tenths of them with a count of one. Together, the top ten hold 10% of the sample. The source material was peripheral blood. The receptors were sampled from a woman in her fifties or sixties with COVID-19, enrolled during active disease.

This chain joins TRBV7-6 and TRBJ2-3; the match to TRBD2 covers 10 bases. CDR3 length equals 18 residues. Per the germline V gene, CDR1 is SGHVS and CDR2 is FNYEAQ. J gave up 6 bases and V 1 base, and 13 bases lay outside the gene matches. Here the CDR3 reads CASSLESGGAVRLDTQYF. The CDR3 DNA sequence: TGTGCCAGCAGCTTAGAGAGCGGGGGGGCCGTAAGGTTGGATACGCAGTATTTT.

The chain has TRBV5-1 and TRBJ2-7; 10 nucleotides match TRBD1. The germline gives CDR1 SGHRS, CDR2 YFSETQ. The V segment lost 5 bases and the J segment 3 bases; nucleotides outside the gene matches: 5. This CDR3 is built from 14 residues. The CDR3 nucleotides are TGCGCCAGCAGGGCCGGGACAGGGGTCTACGAGCAGTACTTC. This gives the protein CASRAGTGVYEQYF.

The rearrangement links TRBV15 to TRBJ1-2; 7 bases match TRBD1. This CDR3 has 16 residues. Trimming removed 0 bases from V and 8 bases from J; junction bases left unmatched: 12. CDR1 and CDR2 (germline): LNHNV, YYDKDF (reference sequence). The CDR3 nucleotides read TGTGCCACCAGCAGAGATCGACAGGGTCGGTTGGAAGGCTACACCTTC. It translates to CATSRDRQGRLEGYTF.

The table lists this clone with a few counts. The V call is TRBV27, the J call TRBJ2-2, with 11 bases that match TRBD2. V was pared by 7 bases and J by 7 bases, with 8 bases of the junction left unmatched. The germline gives CDR1 MNHEY, CDR2 SMNVEV (reference sequence). This CDR3 spans 15 amino acids. CDR3 coding DNA: TGTGCCAGCACCCTGAATAGCGGGGGGGGCGGGGAGCTGTTTTTT. Translated: CASTLNSGGGGELFF.

The chain carries TRBV5-5 and TRBJ2-1, with 12 bases aligning to TRBD2. Losses at the gene ends were 6 bases for V and 11 bases for J; bases not matched to a gene: 18. The CDR3 covers 17 residues. The germline gives CDR1 SGHKS, CDR2 YYEKEE (reference sequence). Here the CDR3 DNA reads TGTGCCAGCATCGAATTCGTCGGAGGGACTAGCGGGTCAAAGCAGTTCTTC. The encoded protein is CASIEFVGGTSGSKQFF.

The chain joins TRBV7-9 to TRBJ2-3; TRBD1 is a possible D gene (6 bases). Per germline, CDR1 SEHNR and CDR2 FQNEAQ (reference sequence). The ends were cut back, 4 bases at V and 2 bases at J, with 16 bases in the middle. The CDR3 has 16 residues. The CDR3, as DNA: TGTGCCAGCAGCTCGCCGACAGGAGCCGCCACAGATACGCAGTATTTT. It is translated as CASSSPTGAATDTQYF.

This chain joins TRBV3-1 (or the pseudogene TRBV3-2) and TRBJ2-3; D uncertain. V lost 0 bases to trimming and J lost 6 bases, with 16 bases between them. This CDR3 region has 16 residues. Germline V gene data show CDR1 as LGHDT and CDR2 as YNNKEL (reference sequence). CDR3 protein: CASSQDQVGGWDTQYF. CDR3 nucleotides: TGTGCCAGCAGCCAAGACCAGGTCGGTGGGTGGGATACGCAGTATTTT.

This rearrangement joins TRBV4-3 to TRBJ2-1; D gene unclear. V shed 4 bases and J shed 2 bases, with 6 bases lying between them. Germline V lookup: CDR1 LGHNA, CDR2 YSLEER. This CDR3 is built from 13 residues. In DNA, the CDR3 is TGCGCCAGCAGCCTCTACCCCTACAATGAGCAGTTCTTC. Translation gives CASSLYPYNEQFF.

The J gene is TRBJ2-5, the V gene TRBV23-1, with 9 bases matching TRBD2. TRBV23-1 is reported as an ORF; its role is uncertain. The CDR3 is 16 residues long. V shed 4 bases and J 4 bases; nucleotides not matched to a gene: 10. In DNA form, the CDR3 reads TGCGCCAGCAGTCTAGTAGAGCGGGGGGAAGGAGAGACCCAGTACTTC. Amino acid sequence: CASSLVERGEGETQYF.